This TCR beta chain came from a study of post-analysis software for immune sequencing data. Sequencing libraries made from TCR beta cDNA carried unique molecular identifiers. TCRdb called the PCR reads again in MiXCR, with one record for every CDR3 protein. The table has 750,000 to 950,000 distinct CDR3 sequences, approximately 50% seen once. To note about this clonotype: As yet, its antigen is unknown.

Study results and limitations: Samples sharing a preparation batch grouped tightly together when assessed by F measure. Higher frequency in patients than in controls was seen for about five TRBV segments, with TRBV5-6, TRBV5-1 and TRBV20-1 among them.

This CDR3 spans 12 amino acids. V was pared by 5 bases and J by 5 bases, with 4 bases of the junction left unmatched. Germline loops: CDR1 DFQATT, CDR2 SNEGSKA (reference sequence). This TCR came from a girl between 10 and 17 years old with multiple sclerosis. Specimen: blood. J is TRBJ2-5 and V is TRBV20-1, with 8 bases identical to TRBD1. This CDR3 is CSARDRWETQYF. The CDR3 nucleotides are TGCAGTGCTCGGGACAGGTGGGAGACCCAGTACTTC.